The 30 T cell receptor beta chains presented below share a single source sample, sequenced in a study of shared clonotypes between healthy human individuals. Clones were read by immunoSEQ multiplex PCR, and TCRdb kept only the in-frame ones, dropping some. The sample shows 2 million to 3 million clones, 80% to 95% of them seen only once. Sequencing was carried out using naive CD4+ T cells from PBMCs. The subset here: CD45RA+ positively selected. Source of these receptors: a man between 18 and 29 years old in good health. Some clones in this sample may be carry-over from other donors' samples.

This sequence joins TRBV5-1 and TRBJ1-4, with D perhaps TRBD1 (5 bases). CDR1 and CDR2 (germline): SGHRS, YFSETQ. Trimming removed 2 bases at V and 5 bases at J, with 13 bases between. This CDR3 is built from 15 residues. The CDR3 DNA is TGCGCCAGCAGCTTTATTCCAGGGACGAATGAAAAACTGTTTTTT. As protein: CASSFIPGTNEKLFF.

The gene calls are TRBV15 and TRBJ2-1, with TRBD2 as a possible D gene (6 bases). This CDR3 region has 15 residues. Trimming cost V 1 base and J 5 bases, with 12 bases left between them. CDR1 is LNHNV, CDR2 YYDKDF, per germline (reference sequence). The CDR3 DNA sequence: TGTGCCACCAGCAGAGGAGAGACTAGAGACAATGAGCAGTTCTTC. It yields the protein CATSRGETRDNEQFF.

V is TRBV5-1 and J is TRBJ1-5, with 7 bases fitting TRBD1. The V and J ends lost 0 bases and 5 bases, in that order; junction bases with no gene match: 5. The CDR3 length is 15 residues. CDR1 and CDR2 from the germline V gene are SGHRS and YFSETQ. The CDR3 DNA follows: TGCGCCAGCAGCTTGGGAGGGACAGCGGATCAGCCCCAGCATTTT. Encoded protein: CASSLGGTADQPQHF. Using reference TRBV5-1 and TRBJ1-5 for the parts outside the CDR3, the full variable domain is KAGVTQTPRYLIKTRGQQVTLSCSPISGHRSVSWYQQTPGQGLQFLFEYFSETQRNKGNFPGRFSGRQFSNSRSEMNVSTLELGDSALYLCASSLGGTADQPQHFGDGTRLSIL.

Turning to this clone: This CDR3 is also generated by other DNA sequences in the sample. The chain recombines TRBV6-6 with TRBJ2-7; D is perhaps TRBD2 (7 bases). This CDR3 has 14 amino acids. Trimming stripped 2 bases from V and 2 bases from J, with 10 bases between. Per the germline V gene, CDR1 is MNHNY and CDR2 is SVGAGI (reference sequence). CDR3 amino acids: CASSYRGGTYEQYF. The CDR3 DNA follows: TGTGCCAGCAGTTACAGGGGGGGAACCTACGAGCAGTACTTC.

J is TRBJ2-3 and V is TRBV11-2; maybe TRBD2 (5 bases). The V end was cut by 5 bases, the J end by 8 bases, with 14 bases between. The CDR3 loop spans 13 amino acids. Germline V CDR1 and CDR2: SGHAT, FQNNGV. CDR3 nucleotide sequence: TGTGCCAGCAGCGTGGACTCATCTGGTACGCAGTATTTT. As protein: CASSVDSSGTQYF.

V is TRBV10-3 and J is TRBJ1-2; tentatively, D is TRBD1 (5 bases). V was cut by 7 bases and J by 8 bases, with 17 bases left in between. Germline CDR1 is ENHRY and CDR2 is SYGVKD. CDR3 size: 13 residues. The CDR3 spells CAIKEGQGGGYTF. The CDR3 nucleotides are TGTGCCATCAAGGAAGGGCAGGGCGGCGGCTACACCTTC.

The chain is built from TRBV4-3 and TRBJ2-7; D is ambiguous. From germline, CDR1 is LGHNA and CDR2 YSLEER. The CDR3 has 16 amino acids. Deletions cut 0 bases from V and 5 bases from J, with 17 bases between. The CDR3 DNA reads as TGCGCCAGCAGCCAAGATCGGCCAATCTGGGTTCACGAGCAGTACTTC. As protein: CASSQDRPIWVHEQYF.

V and J are TRBV2 and TRBJ2-7; 8 nucleotides agree with TRBD1. This CDR3 is 14 amino acids long. Germline assignment: CDR1 SNHLY and CDR2 FYNNEI. V gave up 2 bases and J gave up 5 bases; unmatched junction bases: 5. CDR3 nucleotides: TGTGCCAGCAGTGAACAGGGGGCCCCCAACGAGCAGTACTTC. Residues: CASSEQGAPNEQYF. Complete variable domain (other parts from reference TRBV2 and TRBJ2-7): EPEVTQTPSHQVTQMGQEVILRCVPISNHLYFYWYRQILGQKVEFLVSFYNNEISEKSEIFDDQFSVERPDGSNFTLKIRSTKLEDSAMYFCASSEQGAPNEQYFGPGTRLTVT.

The rearrangement links TRBV7-2 to TRBJ1-6; 10 nucleotides agree with TRBD1. CDR1 SGHTA and CDR2 FQGNSA come from the germline V gene. After removal of 5 bases from V and 10 bases from J, the junction contained 5 bases not matched to a gene. This CDR3 has 14 residues. CDR3 sequence (DNA): TGTGCCAGCAGCCTCCGGGACAGGGGATCACCCCTCCACTTT. It encodes CASSLRDRGSPLHF.

This chain uses TRBV6-1 with TRBJ1-2; tentative D call: TRBD1 (5 bases). With 4 bases removed from V and 1 base from J, the gap between germline ends came to 10 bases. Looked up from germline, CDR1 is MNHNS and CDR2 is SASEGT. The CDR3 is made up of 14 amino acids. The CDR3 region has the DNA TGTGCCAGCAGTGGACCAGACAGTAACTATGGCTACACCTTC. It is translated as CASSGPDSNYGYTF.

This chain connects TRBV7-3 to TRBJ2-5, with 10 bases matching TRBD1. CDR3 size: 16 residues. Germline V gene lookup returns CDR1 SGHTA and CDR2 FQGTGA. Trimming took 5 bases from V and 0 from J; bases not matched to a gene: 6. The CDR3 loop is CASSPLGQGYQETQYF. CDR3 nucleotides: TGTGCCAGCAGCCCGCTGGGACAGGGGTACCAAGAGACCCAGTACTTC.

The J gene is TRBJ1-4, the V gene TRBV4-2; D is unresolved. The CDR3 consists of 14 residues. The germline V gene encodes CDR1 LGHNA and CDR2 YNFKEQ. V was pared by 7 bases and J by 3 bases, with 12 bases between. The CDR3 region has the DNA TGTGCCAGCACACGGACGGGTTCTAATGAAAAACTGTTTTTT. Its translation is CASTRTGSNEKLFF.

The chain couples TRBV28 to TRBJ1-5; no definite D call. Germline CDR1 MDHEN, CDR2 SYDVKM. V was pared by 7 bases and J by 6 bases, with 19 bases between. The CDR3 sequence is 15 residues long. Written as DNA, the CDR3 is TGTGCCAGCACCCGGTCGTTCGCGGGCGGTCAGCCCCAGCATTTT. It specifies CASTRSFAGGQPQHF.

The CDR3 protein is CASSIWRGRSYNEQFF. In DNA, the CDR3 is TGTGCCAGTTCTATCTGGCGGGGCCGCTCCTACAATGAGCAGTTCTTC. The chain couples TRBV19 to TRBJ2-1; D is perhaps TRBD2 (6 bases). V dropped 8 bases and J dropped 0 bases, with 17 bases sitting between them. The CDR3 consists of 16 residues. Per the germline V gene, CDR1 is LNHDA and CDR2 is SQIVND (reference sequence).

This clone has a single count. V is TRBV28 and J is TRBJ1-5; D possibly corresponds to TRBD1 (6 bases). V shed 0 bases and J shed 2 bases, with 8 bases lying between them. Per germline, CDR1 MDHEN and CDR2 SYDVKM. The CDR3 contains 15 residues. The DNA for the CDR3 is TGTGCCAGCAGTTTATGGGGGGCCGGCAATCAGCCCCAGCATTTT. This translates into CASSLWGAGNQPQHF.

CDR3 region: CASSHGVGTANEKLFF. CDR3 coding DNA: TGTGCCAGCAGCCACGGTGTAGGGACAGCTAATGAAAAACTGTTTTTT. This chain connects TRBV7-2 to TRBJ1-4; the match to TRBD1 covers 7 bases. J gave up 3 bases and V 5 bases, and 9 bases lay outside the gene matches. The CDR3 is 16 residues long. Germline loops: CDR1 SGHTA, CDR2 FQGNSA.

The chain has TRBV21-1 and TRBJ2-1. TRBV21-1 is a listed pseudogene. The CDR3 has 17 residues. The CDR3 DNA reads TGTGCCAGCAGCAAAGCCGCCCGGGACTTCGGAGGGGGTGAGCAGTTCTTC. Protein product: CASSKAARDFGGGEQFF.

V is TRBV5-4 and J is TRBJ2-3; D may be TRBD1 or TRBD2 (7 bases each). This CDR3 region has 17 residues. CDR1 is SGHNT and CDR2 is YYREEE in the germline V gene (reference sequence). Trimming removed 4 bases at V and 6 bases at J, with 24 bases between. CDR3 residues: CASSRGGDGTAADTQYF. As DNA, the CDR3 is TGTGCCAGCAGCAGGGGGGGAGACGGGACAGCAGCGGATACGCAGTATTTT.

Only one count was recorded for this clone. The V call is TRBV7-2, the J call TRBJ1-1; D is unclear. V was clipped by 5 bases and J by 5 bases, with 21 bases between them. The CDR3 runs 16 residues. Germline V gene sequence: CDR1 SGHTA, CDR2 FQGNSA. Here the CDR3 reads CASSLTGSTGRTEAFF. The DNA for the CDR3 is TGTGCCAGCAGCCTCACGGGGTCGACTGGGAGAACTGAAGCTTTCTTT.

The J gene is TRBJ2-1, the V gene TRBV2; no reliable D call. V lost 7 bases and J lost 0, with 10 bases in between. The CDR3 is 14 residues long. Germline V lookup: CDR1 SNHLY, CDR2 FYNNEI. CDR3 amino acids: CASNRMSSYNEQFF. The CDR3 bases are TGTGCCAGCAACCGGATGAGCTCCTACAATGAGCAGTTCTTC.

This clone was detected once. The V and J genes are TRBV4-2 and TRBJ2-5; 11 bases align to TRBD1. Germline V gives CDR1 LGHNA, CDR2 YNFKEQ. This CDR3 contains 14 residues. With 7 bases clipped from V and 5 bases from J, the junction kept 6 bases outside the gene matches. CDR3 bases: TGTGCCAGCAAAAAGGGACAGGGGGACGAGACCCAGTACTTC. As protein: CASKKGQGDETQYF.

The genes are TRBV6-5 and TRBJ1-2; TRBD1 is a possible D gene (5 bases). V was cut by 5 bases and J by 2 bases, with 6 bases left in between. Germline V gene data show CDR1 as MNHEY and CDR2 as SVGAGI. The CDR3 consists of 12 residues. The CDR3 DNA reads as TGTGCCAGCAGTGGGACCAACTATGGCTACACCTTC. This codes for CASSGTNYGYTF.

The chain joins TRBV15 to TRBJ2-2, with 10 bases fitting TRBD2. The CDR3 is 19 amino acids. Germline loops: CDR1 LNHNV, CDR2 YYDKDF (reference sequence). The V segment lost 3 bases and the J segment 5 bases; nucleotides outside the gene matches: 15. The CDR3 DNA reads TGTGCCACCAGCAGCCGTATCCGACCTAGCGGGAGTCGAACCGGGGAGCTGTTTTTT. It translates to CATSSRIRPSGSRTGELFF. The full variable domain, completed using reference TRBV15 and TRBJ2-2, is DAMVIQNPRYQVTQFGKPVTLSCSQTLNHNVMYWYQQKSSQAPKLLFHYYDKDFNNEADTPDNFQSRRPNTSFCFLDIRSPGLGDTAMYLCATSSRIRPSGSRTGELFFGEGSRLTVL.

The chain joins TRBV28 to TRBJ2-5; 10 nucleotides line up with TRBD1. V lost 5 bases, J lost 6 bases, and 9 bases stayed unmatched. The CDR3 has 15 residues. Germline-derived CDR1 and CDR2 are MDHEN and SYDVKM. CDR3 DNA sequence: TGTGCCAGCAGTCCCGGGACAGGGGCCAGGCAGACCCAGTACTTC. This gives the protein CASSPGTGARQTQYF.

This clone was seen just once. V gene TRBV28 combines with J gene TRBJ2-5, with a possible D match to TRBD1 (6 bases). V was pared by 6 bases and J by 5 bases, with 13 bases between. Germline CDR1 is MDHEN and CDR2 is SYDVKM. This CDR3 is 13 amino acids long. In DNA, the CDR3 is TGTGCCAGCAGCTCGGGGACAACCGAGACCCAGTACTTC. This translates into CASSSGTTETQYF. Variable domain in full (rest from reference TRBV28 and TRBJ2-5): DVKVTQSSRYLVKRTGEKVFLECVQDMDHENMFWYRQDPGLGLRLIYFSYDVKMKEKGDIPEGYSVSREKKERFSLILESASTNQTSMYLCASSSGTTETQYFGPGTRLLVL.

The chain combines TRBV7-8 with TRBJ2-5, with TRBD1 matching 8 bases. This CDR3 is 16 amino acids long. The V gene's germline CDR1 is SGHVS and CDR2 FQNEAQ. The ends lost 5 bases at V and 2 bases at J; junction bases unmatched: 10. In DNA, the CDR3 is TGTGCCAGCAGCCCGGACAGGGAAACATTTCAAGAGACCCAGTACTTC. Amino acids: CASSPDRETFQETQYF.

The chain has TRBV25-1 and TRBJ1-5; a possible D gene is TRBD1 (5 bases). Germline loops: CDR1 MGHDK, CDR2 SYGVNS. V shed 4 bases and J shed 3 bases, with 10 bases lying between them. The CDR3 loop spans 14 amino acids. The DNA for the CDR3 is TGTGCCAGCAGTGGTGACAGTTTCAATCAGCCCCAGCATTTT. Translation gives CASSGDSFNQPQHF. The whole variable domain, remainder taken from reference TRBV25-1 and TRBJ1-5, is EADIYQTPRYLVIGTGKKITLECSQTMGHDKMYWYQQDPGMELHLIHYSYGVNSTEKGDLSSESTVSRIRTEHFPLTLESARPSHTSQYLCASSGDSFNQPQHFGDGTRLSIL.

Remarks on this clone: The same CDR3 is also encoded by other DNA sequences in this sample. The chain is built from TRBV28 and TRBJ1-2; D is uncertain. Per germline, CDR1 MDHEN and CDR2 SYDVKM. This CDR3 is built from 11 residues. V shed 4 bases and J shed 6 bases, with 6 bases lying between them. CDR3 protein: CASSSPNGYTF. The CDR3 bases are TGTGCCAGCAGTTCCCCGAATGGCTACACCTTC.

The chain links TRBV4-3 to TRBJ1-1, with no clear D. CDR3 length equals 14 residues. CDR1 LGHNA and CDR2 YSLEER come from the germline V gene. Trimming shortened V by 4 bases and J by 0 bases, and 9 bases separated the two germline ends. Written as DNA, the CDR3 is TGCGCCAGCAGCCGAGGATCCCTGAACACTGAAGCTTTCTTT. It translates to CASSRGSLNTEAFF.

The J gene is TRBJ2-5, the V gene TRBV28; 10 bases agree with TRBD1. The CDR3 consists of 15 residues. The V segment lost 3 bases and the J segment 4 bases; nucleotides outside the gene matches: 5. Germline V gene data show CDR1 as MDHEN and CDR2 as SYDVKM. The DNA of the CDR3 is TGTGCCAGCAGTTTTCCGAGGACAGGGGGAGAGACCCAGTACTTC. Translating it yields CASSFPRTGGETQYF.